The 27 T cell receptor beta chains given below trace back to one sample, sequenced in a study of blood T cell repertoires in COVID-19 (dated by TCRdb to 2020 to 2021). The library was built by means of the immunoSEQ multiplex PCR assay. As stored in TCRdb, this immuneACCESS dataset retains in-frame rearrangements with V and J assigned. A fraction of the clones does not appear; measured against another copy, unresolved V genes explain less than half of the discrepancy, and the remainder lacks a known reason. This sample gives roughly 180,000 clones in total; over 70% of them show up just once. 6.5% to 7.5% of the sample rests with the top ten. Sequences were obtained from peripheral blood. These TCRs come from a woman between 40 and 50 years old with COVID-19, enrolled during active disease.

This rearrangement joins TRBV2 to TRBJ2-7, with TRBD1 identical over 11 bases. Germline CDR1 SNHLY, CDR2 FYNNEI. The CDR3 is 16 residues long. Trimming removed 7 bases from V and 1 base from J; junction bases left unmatched: 9. DNA of the CDR3: TGTGCCAGCAAAGCAGCCGGGACAGGGGGATCCTACGAGCAGTACTTC. Encoded protein: CASKAAGTGGSYEQYF.

This chain joins TRBV6-5 and TRBJ1-1; 8 bases match TRBD1. There are 12 residues in the CDR3. The germline V gene encodes CDR1 MNHEY and CDR2 SVGAGI. J lost 12 bases, V lost 3 bases, and 6 bases had no gene match. This chain's CDR3 is CASSYGQGWTFF. DNA of the CDR3: TGTGCCAGCAGTTATGGACAGGGTTGGACTTTCTTT.

The rearrangement joins TRBV20-1 to TRBJ1-6; D gene unclear. With 5 bases removed from V and 10 bases from J, the gap between germline ends came to 9 bases. CDR1 and CDR2 from the germline V gene are DFQATT and SNEGSKA (reference sequence). The CDR3 has 11 residues. CDR3 sequence (DNA): TGCAGTGCTGGCCCCCGCTCACCCCTCCACTTT. This encodes CSAGPRSPLHF.

The rearrangement joins TRBV11-1 to TRBJ2-1; 10 bases fit TRBD2. Germline V CDR1 and CDR2: SGHAT, FQDESV (reference sequence). With 5 bases clipped from V and 5 bases from J, the junction kept 9 bases outside the gene matches. The length of the CDR3 is 16 residues. CDR3 DNA sequence: TGTGCCAGCAGCACACGGACAGGGACTAGCGACAATGAGCAGTTCTTC. The encoded protein is CASSTRTGTSDNEQFF.

V and J are TRBV5-5 and TRBJ2-1; 8 bases are shared with TRBD2. The CDR3 has 16 amino acids. Germline V CDR1 and CDR2: SGHKS, YYEKEE (reference sequence). V lost 4 bases, J lost 7 bases, and 13 bases stayed unmatched. CDR3 in amino acids: CASSRHPQRENNEQFF. The CDR3 DNA sequence: TGTGCCAGCAGCCGACACCCCCAGCGGGAGAATAATGAGCAGTTCTTC.

The rearrangement links TRBV5-4 to TRBJ2-1, with a weak D call TRBD2 (5 bases). V was pared by 4 bases and J by 10 bases, with 9 bases between. The CDR3 totals 11 residues. Looked up from germline, CDR1 is SGHNT and CDR2 is YYREEE (reference sequence). The chain's CDR3 is CASSLGAEQFF. CDR3 bases: TGTGCCAGCAGCCTGGGAGCGGAGCAGTTCTTC.

This rearrangement joins TRBV9 to TRBJ1-3; 7 bases are a match to TRBD1. The V and J ends lost 4 bases and 0 bases, in that order; junction bases with no gene match: 10. The CDR3 is 17 amino acids. Germline assignment: CDR1 SGDLS and CDR2 YYNGEE. The chain's CDR3 is CASSPGTAVSSGNTIYF. CDR3 nucleotide sequence: TGTGCCAGCAGCCCCGGGACAGCCGTGAGCTCTGGAAACACCATATATTTT.

The chain links TRBV21-1 to TRBJ2-7; TRBD2 is the table's D call and was not checked against the DNA. TRBV21-1 is labeled a pseudogene. The CDR3 length is 16 residues. CDR3 residues: CAREHSRVRGSYEQYF. For the CDR3, the DNA is TGTGCCAGGGAGCACTCTCGGGTCCGCGGGTCCTACGAGCAGTACTTC.

This chain uses TRBV21-1 with TRBJ2-7; the listed D gene, TRBD2, was not tested against the DNA. TRBV21-1 counts as a pseudogene. This CDR3 comprises 18 residues. DNA of the CDR3: TGTGCCAGCAGCAAAGCCGGCCTCGGGCCGACTAGCGGGAGGGGCCAGTACTTC. Residues: CASSKAGLGPTSGRGQYF.

CDR3 residues: CATSRVVATNEKLFF. In nucleotides, the CDR3 is TGTGCCACCAGCAGAGTAGTTGCAACTAATGAAAAACTGTTTTTT. The chain uses TRBV15 and TRBJ1-4, with D hard to call. Germline V lookup: CDR1 LNHNV, CDR2 YYDKDF (reference sequence). The CDR3 totals 15 residues. V lost 1 base to trimming and J lost 0 bases, with 6 bases between them.

The table lists this clone with a few counts. DNA of the CDR3: TGTGCCAGCTCGGCCGGGACAGGGGTGAACAATCAGCCCCAGCATTTT. Translation: CASSAGTGVNNQPQHF. The chain is built from TRBV18 and TRBJ1-5; 10 positions agree with TRBD1. The CDR3 runs to 16 residues. The V gene's germline CDR1 is KGHSH and CDR2 LQKENI. V lost 6 bases to trimming and J lost 3 bases; unmatched junction nucleotides: 8. Complete variable domain (other parts from reference TRBV18 and TRBJ1-5): NAGVMQNPRHLVRRRGQEARLRCSPMKGHSHVYWYRQLPEEGLKFMVYLQKENIIDESGMPKERFSAEFPKEGPSILRIQQVVRGDSAAYFCASSAGTGVNNQPQHFGDGTRLSIL.

This chain uses TRBV5-1 with TRBJ1-2; D possibly corresponds to TRBD1 (6 bases). V lost 2 bases and J lost 8, with 10 bases in between. Germline V lookup: CDR1 SGHRS, CDR2 YFSETQ. The CDR3 runs to 12 residues. In DNA form, the CDR3 reads TGCGCCAGCAGCTTTACAGGGAACGGCTACACCTTC. It yields the protein CASSFTGNGYTF.

This clone was seen more than once but under ten times. The chain recombines TRBV2 with TRBJ1-6, with D possibly TRBD1 on 5 matching bases. There are 13 residues in the CDR3. CDR1 is SNHLY and CDR2 is FYNNEI in the germline V gene. V lost 8 bases, J lost 8 bases, and 13 bases lay in between. The CDR3 nucleotides are TGTGCCAGCGGCGACCCGGGGGATTCACCCCTCCACTTT. This codes for CASGDPGDSPLHF.

The chain links TRBV4-1 to TRBJ1-5, with a possible D match to TRBD1 (5 bases). The CDR3 has 17 amino acids. V gave up 0 bases and J gave up 4 bases, with 16 bases separating them. The germline V gene encodes CDR1 MGHRA and CDR2 YSYEKL. The CDR3 DNA is TGCGCCAGCAGCCAAGATCGGGGGGGAGGTCAAAATCAGCCCCAGCATTTT. It yields the protein CASSQDRGGGQNQPQHF.

The chain uses TRBV7-3 and TRBJ2-1, with D possibly TRBD2 on 5 matching bases. V dropped 5 bases and J dropped 8 bases, with 13 bases sitting between them. The germline V gene encodes CDR1 SGHTA and CDR2 FQGTGA. This CDR3 contains 13 residues. CDR3 DNA sequence: TGTGCCAGCAGCCCTTGGGCGGGCTATGAGCAGTTCTTC. Its translation is CASSPWAGYEQFF.

The rearrangement joins TRBV10-2 to TRBJ1-2, with D uncertain. Per germline, CDR1 WSHSY and CDR2 SAAADI. This CDR3 comprises 13 residues. V shed 2 bases and J shed 6 bases, with 10 bases lying between them. The CDR3 DNA reads as TGCGCCAGCAGTGAGGAGCGGTGGAATGGCTACACCTTC. This translates into CASSEERWNGYTF.

The V call is TRBV9, the J call TRBJ2-7, with a weak D call TRBD1 (5 bases). Germline loops: CDR1 SGDLS, CDR2 YYNGEE. The V gene lost 0 bases and the J gene lost 4 bases, with 11 bases spanning the gap. The CDR3 spans 14 residues. The CDR3 loop is CASSVDTGSYEQYF. CDR3 nucleotide sequence: TGTGCCAGCAGCGTAGATACAGGTTCTTACGAGCAGTACTTC.

This clone was picked up one time. The chain uses TRBV28 and TRBJ1-1; possible D gene TRBD1, 5 bases. Per germline, CDR1 MDHEN and CDR2 SYDVKM. Trimming stripped 2 bases from V and 5 bases from J, with 15 bases between. CDR3 length: 15 amino acids. The CDR3 spells CASSLVAGRMTEAFF. In nucleotides, the CDR3 is TGTGCCAGCAGTTTAGTCGCAGGGAGGATGACTGAAGCTTTCTTT.

This chain connects TRBV3-1 (or the pseudogene TRBV3-2) to TRBJ2-1, with 13 bases identical to TRBD2. V gave up 1 base and J gave up 4 bases; unmatched junction bases: 7. This CDR3 is built from 18 residues. Per germline, CDR1 LGHDT and CDR2 YNNKEL (reference sequence). CDR3 region: CASSQVGPLAGGYNEQFF. CDR3 nucleotides: TGTGCCAGCAGCCAAGTAGGCCCACTAGCGGGAGGGTACAATGAGCAGTTCTTC.

The chain uses TRBV27 and TRBJ2-2, with TRBD1 identical over 8 bases. This CDR3 has 14 amino acids. Germline-derived CDR1 and CDR2 are MNHEY and SMNVEV (reference sequence). J gave up 5 bases and V 6 bases, and 5 bases lay outside the gene matches. In DNA, the CDR3 is TGTGCCAGCAGCCGGACAGGGCCTACCGGGGAGCTGTTTTTT. Its protein product is CASSRTGPTGELFF.

The chain has TRBV7-9 and TRBJ2-1; 7 bases map to TRBD2. The CDR3 covers 15 residues. The germline gives CDR1 SEHNR, CDR2 FQNEAQ (reference sequence). The trim removed 5 bases at V and 9 bases at J, leaving 13 bases unmatched. This CDR3 reads CASSLFGEGAGEQFF. Written as DNA, the CDR3 is TGTGCCAGCAGCCTATTCGGGGAGGGCGCAGGTGAGCAGTTCTTC.

This chain links TRBV7-3 with TRBJ1-2, with 10 bases aligning to TRBD1. The CDR3 is 13 residues long. Unmatched junction bases numbered 2, after V lost 3 bases and J lost 7 bases. Germline V gene data show CDR1 as SGHTA and CDR2 as FQGTGA. DNA for the CDR3: TGTGCCAGCAGCTTGGGACAGGGGACTGGCTACACCTTC. This codes for CASSLGQGTGYTF.

This clone was picked up one time. The J gene is TRBJ2-2, the V gene TRBV15; tentative D call: TRBD1 (6 bases). The germline V gene has CDR1 LNHNV and CDR2 YYDKDF (reference sequence). CDR3 size: 14 residues. V lost 3 bases and J lost 1, with 6 bases in between. The CDR3 reads CATSRGQNTGELFF. In DNA, the CDR3 is TGTGCCACCAGCAGGGGACAGAACACCGGGGAGCTGTTTTTT.

The table lists this clone with a few counts. V and J are TRBV7-2 and TRBJ2-5; maybe TRBD2 (7 bases). The V gene's germline CDR1 is SGHTA and CDR2 FQGNSA. V lost 6 bases to trimming and J lost 4 bases, with 12 bases between them. This CDR3 region has 13 residues. This CDR3 reads CASRRGGGETQYF. CDR3 in DNA: TGTGCCAGCAGGCGGGGAGGGGGAGAGACCCAGTACTTC.

The chain combines TRBV5-6 with TRBJ1-1, with D tentatively TRBD1 (5 bases). V lost 0 bases to trimming and J lost 5 bases, with 11 bases between them. The CDR3 length is 14 residues. Germline V CDR1 and CDR2: SGHDT, YYEEEE. CDR3 sequence: CASSLVGARTEAFF. For the CDR3, the DNA is TGTGCCAGCAGCTTGGTAGGGGCGCGGACTGAAGCTTTCTTT.

The chain joins TRBV5-8 to TRBJ2-7; D remains ambiguous. CDR3 length equals 14 residues. Germline CDR1 and CDR2: SGHTS and YDEGEE. The V gene lost 2 bases and the J gene lost 2 bases, with 11 bases spanning the gap. CDR3 sequence (DNA): TGTGCCAGCAGCTTTATGGGCGACACCTACGAGCAGTACTTC. Its translation is CASSFMGDTYEQYF.

This chain connects TRBV6-5 to TRBJ1-5, with TRBD1 matching over 10 bases. V lost 8 bases to trimming and J lost 2 bases; unmatched junction nucleotides: 6. This CDR3 has 15 residues. Germline CDR1 reads MNHEY; CDR2 reads SVGAGI. The CDR3 sequence is CASWTGGPGNQPQHF. CDR3 DNA: TGTGCCAGCTGGACAGGGGGACCTGGCAATCAGCCCCAGCATTTT.